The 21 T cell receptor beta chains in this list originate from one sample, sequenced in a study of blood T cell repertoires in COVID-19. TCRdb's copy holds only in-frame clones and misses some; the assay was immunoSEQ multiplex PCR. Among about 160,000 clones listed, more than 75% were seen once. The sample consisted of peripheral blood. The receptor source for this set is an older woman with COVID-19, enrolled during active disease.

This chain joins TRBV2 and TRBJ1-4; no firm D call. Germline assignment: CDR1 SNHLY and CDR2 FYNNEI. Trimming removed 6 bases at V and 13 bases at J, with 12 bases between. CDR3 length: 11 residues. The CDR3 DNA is TGTGCCAGCAGCCTGACAAACGTACTGTTTTTT. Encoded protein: CASSLTNVLFF.

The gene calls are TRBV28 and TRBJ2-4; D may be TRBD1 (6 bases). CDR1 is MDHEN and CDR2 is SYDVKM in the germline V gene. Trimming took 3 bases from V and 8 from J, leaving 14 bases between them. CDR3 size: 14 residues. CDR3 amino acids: CASSFGQSEDIQYF. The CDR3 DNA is TGTGCCAGCAGTTTCGGACAGTCCGAGGACATTCAGTACTTC.

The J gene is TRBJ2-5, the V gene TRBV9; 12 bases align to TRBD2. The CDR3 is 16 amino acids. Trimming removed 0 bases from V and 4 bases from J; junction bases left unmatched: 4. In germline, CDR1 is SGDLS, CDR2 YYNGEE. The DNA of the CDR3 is TGTGCCAGCAGCGTAGCTAGCGGGGGGGCCAGAGAGACCCAGTACTTC. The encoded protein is CASSVASGGARETQYF.

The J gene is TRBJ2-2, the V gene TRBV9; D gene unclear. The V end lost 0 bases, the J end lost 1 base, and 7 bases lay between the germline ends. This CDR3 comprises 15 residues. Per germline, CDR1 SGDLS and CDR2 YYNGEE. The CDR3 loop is CASSVDTENTGELFF. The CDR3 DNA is TGTGCCAGCAGCGTAGATACAGAGAACACCGGGGAGCTGTTTTTT. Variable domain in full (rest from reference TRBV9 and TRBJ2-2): DSGVTQTPKHLITATGQRVTLRCSPRSGDLSVYWYQQSLDQGLQFLIQYYNGEERAKGNILERFSAQQFPDLHSELNLSSLELGDSALYFCASSVDTENTGELFFGEGSRLTVL.

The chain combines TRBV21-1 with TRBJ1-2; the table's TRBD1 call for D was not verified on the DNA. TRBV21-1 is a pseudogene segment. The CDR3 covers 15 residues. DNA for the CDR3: TGTGCCAGCAGCAAATCCGCAGGGCCCAACTATGGCTACACCTTC. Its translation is CASSKSAGPNYGYTF.

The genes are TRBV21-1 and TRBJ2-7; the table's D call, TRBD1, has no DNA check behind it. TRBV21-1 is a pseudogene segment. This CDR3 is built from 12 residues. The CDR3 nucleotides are TGTGCCAGCAGCCCAAGGACAAGCGAGCAGTACTTC. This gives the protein CASSPRTSEQYF.

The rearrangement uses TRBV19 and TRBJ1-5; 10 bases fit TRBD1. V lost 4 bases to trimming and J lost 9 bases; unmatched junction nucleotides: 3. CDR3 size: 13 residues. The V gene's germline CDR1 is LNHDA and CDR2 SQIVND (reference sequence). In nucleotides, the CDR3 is TGTGCCAGTAGTACGCGGGACAGGGGGCCCCAGCATTTT. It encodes CASSTRDRGPQHF.

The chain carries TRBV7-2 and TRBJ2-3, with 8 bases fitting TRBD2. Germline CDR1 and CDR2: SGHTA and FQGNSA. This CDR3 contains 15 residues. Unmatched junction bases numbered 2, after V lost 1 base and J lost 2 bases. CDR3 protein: CASSLVRGATDTQYF. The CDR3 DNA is TGTGCCAGCAGCTTAGTGCGGGGGGCCACAGATACGCAGTATTTT.

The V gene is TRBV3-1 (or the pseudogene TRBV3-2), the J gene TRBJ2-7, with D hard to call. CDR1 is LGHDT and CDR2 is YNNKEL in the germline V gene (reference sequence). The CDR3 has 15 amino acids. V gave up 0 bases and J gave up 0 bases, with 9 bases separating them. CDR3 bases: TGTGCCAGCAGCCAAGATTCTACCGGCTCCTACGAGCAGTACTTC. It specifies CASSQDSTGSYEQYF.

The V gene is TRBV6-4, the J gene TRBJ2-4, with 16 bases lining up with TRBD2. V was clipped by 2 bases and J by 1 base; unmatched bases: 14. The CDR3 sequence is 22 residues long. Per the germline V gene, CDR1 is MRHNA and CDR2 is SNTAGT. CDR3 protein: CASSDQPGQGLAGGRAKNIQYF. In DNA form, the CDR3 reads TGTGCCAGCAGTGACCAACCGGGACAGGGACTAGCGGGGGGGCGGGCCAAAAACATTCAGTACTTC.

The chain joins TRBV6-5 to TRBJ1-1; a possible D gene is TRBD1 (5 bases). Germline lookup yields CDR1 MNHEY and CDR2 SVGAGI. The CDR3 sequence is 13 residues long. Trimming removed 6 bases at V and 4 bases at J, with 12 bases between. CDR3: CASRGRESTEAFF. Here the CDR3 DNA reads TGTGCCAGCAGGGGCAGGGAAAGCACTGAAGCTTTCTTT.

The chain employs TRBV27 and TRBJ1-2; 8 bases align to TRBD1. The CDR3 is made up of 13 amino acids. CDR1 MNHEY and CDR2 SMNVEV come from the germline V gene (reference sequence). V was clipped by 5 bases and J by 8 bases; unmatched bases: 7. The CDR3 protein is CASSARQGKGYTF. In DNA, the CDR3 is TGTGCCAGCAGTGCCAGACAGGGGAAAGGCTACACCTTC.

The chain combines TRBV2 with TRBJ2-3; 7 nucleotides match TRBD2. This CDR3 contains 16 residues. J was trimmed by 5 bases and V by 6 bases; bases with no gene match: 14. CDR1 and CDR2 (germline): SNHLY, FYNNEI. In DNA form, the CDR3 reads TGTGCCAGCAGCGCAGGACTAGGAAGTGGTAGAGATACGCAGTATTTT. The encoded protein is CASSAGLGSGRDTQYF.

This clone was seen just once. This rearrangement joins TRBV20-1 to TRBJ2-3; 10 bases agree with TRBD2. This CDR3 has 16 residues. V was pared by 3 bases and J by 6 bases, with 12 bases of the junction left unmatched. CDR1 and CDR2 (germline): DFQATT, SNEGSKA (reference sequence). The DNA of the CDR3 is TGCAGTGCTAGTGATCCCAAGCGGGGGGGCCACGATACGCAGTATTTT. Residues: CSASDPKRGGHDTQYF.

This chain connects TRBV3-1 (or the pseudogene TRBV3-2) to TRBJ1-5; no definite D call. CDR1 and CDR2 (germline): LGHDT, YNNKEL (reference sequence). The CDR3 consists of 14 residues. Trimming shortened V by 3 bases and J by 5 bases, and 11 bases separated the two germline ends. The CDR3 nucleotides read TGTGCCAGCAGCCAGGGAGGTCCTCATCAGCCCCAGCATTTT. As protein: CASSQGGPHQPQHF.

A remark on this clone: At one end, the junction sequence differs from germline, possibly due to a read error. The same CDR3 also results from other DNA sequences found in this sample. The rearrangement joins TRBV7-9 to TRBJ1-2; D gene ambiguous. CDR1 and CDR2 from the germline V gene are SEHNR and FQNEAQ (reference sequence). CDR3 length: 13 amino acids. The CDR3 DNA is TGTGCCAGCAGCCCTAGAACTCGTGGCGGCTACACCTTT. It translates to CASSPRTRGGYTF.

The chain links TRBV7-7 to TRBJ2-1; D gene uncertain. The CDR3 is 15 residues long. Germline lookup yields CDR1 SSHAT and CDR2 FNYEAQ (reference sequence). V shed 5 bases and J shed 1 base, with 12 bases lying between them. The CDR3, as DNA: TGTGCCAGCAGCGCCGGCGGCGGATCCTACAATGAGCAGTTCTTC. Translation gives CASSAGGGSYNEQFF.

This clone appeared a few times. CDR3 nucleotides: TGTGCCTGGAGATCGGGACAGGGCTACGACAAGCAGTACTTC. Translated, it gives CAWRSGQGYDKQYF. V gene TRBV30 combines with J gene TRBJ2-7; 9 nucleotides line up with TRBD1. The ends lost 3 bases at V and 8 bases at J; junction bases unmatched: 11. In germline, CDR1 is GTSNPN, CDR2 SVGIG (reference sequence). The CDR3 covers 14 residues. Combining the CDR3 with reference TRBV30 and TRBJ2-7 gives the whole variable domain SQTIHQWPATLVQPVGSPLSLECTVEGTSNPNLYWYRQAAGRGLQLLFYSVGIGQISSEVPQNLSASRPQDRQFILSSKKLLLSDSGFYLCAWRSGQGYDKQYFGPGTRLTVT.

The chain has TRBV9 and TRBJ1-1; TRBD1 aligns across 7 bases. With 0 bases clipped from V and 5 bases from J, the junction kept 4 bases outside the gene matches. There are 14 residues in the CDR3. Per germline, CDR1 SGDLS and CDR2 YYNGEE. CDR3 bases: TGTGCCAGCAGCGTAGGGAACAGGGGAACTGAAGCTTTCTTT. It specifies CASSVGNRGTEAFF.

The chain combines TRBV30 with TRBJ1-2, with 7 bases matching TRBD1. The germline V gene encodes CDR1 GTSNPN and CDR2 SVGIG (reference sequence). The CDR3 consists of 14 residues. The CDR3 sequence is CARSPTGARYGYTF. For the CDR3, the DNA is TGTGCTCGGTCCCCTACAGGGGCCCGCTATGGCTACACCTTC.

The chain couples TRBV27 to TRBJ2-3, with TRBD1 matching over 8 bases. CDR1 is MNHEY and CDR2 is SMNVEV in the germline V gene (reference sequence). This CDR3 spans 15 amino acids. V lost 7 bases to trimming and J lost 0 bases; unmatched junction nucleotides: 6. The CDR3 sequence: CASISRTGSTDTQYF. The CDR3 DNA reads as TGTGCCAGCATTTCCAGGACAGGGAGCACAGATACGCAGTATTTT.